This T cell receptor (beta chain) was retrieved from a study of T cell changes during pregnancy in multiple sclerosis. This CDR3 comprises 14 residues. V was trimmed by 1 base and J by 7 bases, leaving 11 bases between them. The germline V gene encodes CDR1 SGHRS and CDR2 YFSETQ. Clones were sequenced by immunoSEQ multiplex PCR, and TCRdb holds only the in-frame ones, with some missing. Among roughly 89,000 clones listed, approximately 95% were seen once. This TCR derives from a female donor in good health, enrolled as a control in a pregnancy study. The chain couples TRBV5-1 to TRBJ1-4, with D unclear. Specimen: peripheral blood, collected after pregnancy. CDR3 sequence (DNA): TGCGCCAGCAGCTTGATGGGGAGGAGTGAAAAACTGTTTTTT. It translates to CASSLMGRSEKLFF. Combining the CDR3 with reference TRBV5-1 and TRBJ1-4 gives the whole variable domain KAGVTQTPRYLIKTRGQQVTLSCSPISGHRSVSWYQQTPGQGLQFLFEYFSETQRNKGNFPGRFSGRQFSNSRSEMNVSTLELGDSALYLCASSLMGRSEKLFFGSGTQLSVL.